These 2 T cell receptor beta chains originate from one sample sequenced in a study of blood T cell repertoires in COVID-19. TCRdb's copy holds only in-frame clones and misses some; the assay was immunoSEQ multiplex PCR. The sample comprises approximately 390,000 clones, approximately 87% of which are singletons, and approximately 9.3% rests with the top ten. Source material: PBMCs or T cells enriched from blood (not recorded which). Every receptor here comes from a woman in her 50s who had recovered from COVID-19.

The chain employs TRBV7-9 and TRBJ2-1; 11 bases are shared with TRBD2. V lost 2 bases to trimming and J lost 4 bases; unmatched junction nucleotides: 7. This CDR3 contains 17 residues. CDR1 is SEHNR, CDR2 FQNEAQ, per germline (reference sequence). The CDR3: CASSLPGASGGYNEQFF. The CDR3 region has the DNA TGTGCCAGCAGCTTACCAGGGGCTAGCGGGGGGTACAATGAGCAGTTCTTC.

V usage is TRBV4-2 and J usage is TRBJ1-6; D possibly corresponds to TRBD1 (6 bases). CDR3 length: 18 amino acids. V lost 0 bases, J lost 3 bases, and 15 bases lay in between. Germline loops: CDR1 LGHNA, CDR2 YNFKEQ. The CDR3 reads CASSQEEVTGGYNSPLHF. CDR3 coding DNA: TGTGCCAGCAGCCAAGAGGAAGTGACAGGAGGCTATAATTCACCCCTCCACTTT.